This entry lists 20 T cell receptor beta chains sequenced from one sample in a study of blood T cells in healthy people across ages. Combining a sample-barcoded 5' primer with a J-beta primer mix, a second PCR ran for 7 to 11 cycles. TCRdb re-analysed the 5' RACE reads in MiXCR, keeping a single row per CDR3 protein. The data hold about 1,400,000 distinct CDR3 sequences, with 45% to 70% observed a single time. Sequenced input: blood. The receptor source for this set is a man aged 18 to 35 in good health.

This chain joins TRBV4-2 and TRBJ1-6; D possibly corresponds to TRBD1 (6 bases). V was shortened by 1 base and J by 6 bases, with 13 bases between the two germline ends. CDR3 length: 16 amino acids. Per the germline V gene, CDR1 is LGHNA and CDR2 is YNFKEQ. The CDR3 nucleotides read TGTGCCAGCAGCCAAGCTGTGGGGGCGAGTAATTCACCCCTCCACTTT. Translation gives CASSQAVGASNSPLHF.

CDR3 protein: CASSQDVGIAGRKYEQYF. Here the CDR3 DNA reads TGCGCCAGCAGCCAAGATGTGGGAATAGCGGGGCGAAAATACGAGCAGTACTTC. The chain is built from TRBV4-3 and TRBJ2-4, with 8 positions matching TRBD2. Matching the DNA end better, TRBJ2-7 makes the J call doubtful. CDR1 is LGHNA and CDR2 is YSLEER in the germline V gene. The CDR3 extends over 18 amino acids.

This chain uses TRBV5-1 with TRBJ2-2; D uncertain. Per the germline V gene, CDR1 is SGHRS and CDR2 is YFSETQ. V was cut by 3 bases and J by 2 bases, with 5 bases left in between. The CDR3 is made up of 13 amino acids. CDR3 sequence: CASSSFNTGELFF. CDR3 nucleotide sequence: TGCGCCAGCAGCTCGTTTAACACCGGGGAGCTGTTTTTT.

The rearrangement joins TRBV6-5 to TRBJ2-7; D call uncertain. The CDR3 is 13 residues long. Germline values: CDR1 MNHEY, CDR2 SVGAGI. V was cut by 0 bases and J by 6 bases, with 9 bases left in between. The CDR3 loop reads CASSYSIPSEQYF. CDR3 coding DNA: TGTGCCAGCAGTTACTCGATCCCCAGCGAGCAGTACTTC.

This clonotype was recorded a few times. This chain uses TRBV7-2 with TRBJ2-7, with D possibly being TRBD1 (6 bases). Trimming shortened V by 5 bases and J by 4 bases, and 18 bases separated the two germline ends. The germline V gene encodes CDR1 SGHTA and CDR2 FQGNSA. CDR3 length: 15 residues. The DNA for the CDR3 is TGTGCCAGCAGCCACCCCTTGGGGGCTGGATACGAGCAGTACTTC. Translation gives CASSHPLGAGYEQYF.

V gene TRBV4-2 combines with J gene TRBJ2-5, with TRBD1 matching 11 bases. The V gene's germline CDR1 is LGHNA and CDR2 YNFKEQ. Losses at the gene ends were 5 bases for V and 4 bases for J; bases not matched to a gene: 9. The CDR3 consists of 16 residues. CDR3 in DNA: TGTGCCAGCAGCGCATCCGGGACAGGGGGAGGAGAGACCCAGTACTTC. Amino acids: CASSASGTGGGETQYF.

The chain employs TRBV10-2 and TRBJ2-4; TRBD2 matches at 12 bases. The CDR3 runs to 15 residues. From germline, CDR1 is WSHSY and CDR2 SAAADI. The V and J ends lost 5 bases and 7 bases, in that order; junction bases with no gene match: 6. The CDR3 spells CASSPLAGGRNIQYF. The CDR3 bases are TGCGCCAGCAGTCCCCTAGCGGGAGGGCGGAACATTCAGTACTTC.

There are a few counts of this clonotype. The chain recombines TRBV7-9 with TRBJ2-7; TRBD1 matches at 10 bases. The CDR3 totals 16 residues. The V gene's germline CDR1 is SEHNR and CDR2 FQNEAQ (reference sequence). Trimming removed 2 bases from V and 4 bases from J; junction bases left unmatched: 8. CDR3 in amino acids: CASSLPEGQGVYEQYF. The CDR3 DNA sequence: TGTGCCAGCAGCTTACCCGAAGGACAGGGGGTGTACGAGCAGTACTTC.

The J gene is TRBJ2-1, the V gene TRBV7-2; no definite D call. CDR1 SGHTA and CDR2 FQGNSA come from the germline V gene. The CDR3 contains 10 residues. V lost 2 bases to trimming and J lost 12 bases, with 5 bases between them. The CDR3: CASSLNAQFF. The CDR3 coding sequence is TGTGCCAGCAGCTTAAACGCGCAGTTCTTC.

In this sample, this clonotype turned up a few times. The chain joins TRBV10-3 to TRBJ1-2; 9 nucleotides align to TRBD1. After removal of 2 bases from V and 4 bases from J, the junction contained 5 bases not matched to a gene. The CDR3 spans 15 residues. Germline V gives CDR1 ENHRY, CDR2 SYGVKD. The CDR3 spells CAISETGQGTYGYTF. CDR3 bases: TGTGCCATCAGTGAGACGGGACAGGGTACCTATGGCTACACCTTC.

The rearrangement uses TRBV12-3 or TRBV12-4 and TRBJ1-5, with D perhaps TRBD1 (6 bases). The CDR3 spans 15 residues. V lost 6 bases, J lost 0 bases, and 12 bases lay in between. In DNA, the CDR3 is TGTGCCAGCAGCGCGGGACACTATAGCAATCAGCCCCAGCATTTT. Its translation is CASSAGHYSNQPQHF.

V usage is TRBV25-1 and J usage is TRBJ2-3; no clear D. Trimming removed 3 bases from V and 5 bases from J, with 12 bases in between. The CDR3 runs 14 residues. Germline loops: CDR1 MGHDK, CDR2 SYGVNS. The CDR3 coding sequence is TGTGCCAGCAGTGACCAACGAAGTGAAGATACGCAGTATTTT. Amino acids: CASSDQRSEDTQYF.

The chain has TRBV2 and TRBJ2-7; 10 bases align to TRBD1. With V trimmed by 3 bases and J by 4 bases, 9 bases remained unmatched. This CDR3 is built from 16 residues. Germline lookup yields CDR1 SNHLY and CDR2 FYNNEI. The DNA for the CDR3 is TGTGCCAGCAGTGATTTCTTGGGGACAGGGGTATACGAGCAGTACTTC. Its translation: CASSDFLGTGVYEQYF.

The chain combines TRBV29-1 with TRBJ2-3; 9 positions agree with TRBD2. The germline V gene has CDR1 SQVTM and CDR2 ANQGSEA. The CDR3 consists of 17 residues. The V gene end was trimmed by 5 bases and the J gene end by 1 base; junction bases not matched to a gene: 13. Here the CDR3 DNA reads TGCAGCGTTATGGGTAGCGGGGGCTTCACTCGCACAGATACGCAGTATTTT. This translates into CSVMGSGGFTRTDTQYF.

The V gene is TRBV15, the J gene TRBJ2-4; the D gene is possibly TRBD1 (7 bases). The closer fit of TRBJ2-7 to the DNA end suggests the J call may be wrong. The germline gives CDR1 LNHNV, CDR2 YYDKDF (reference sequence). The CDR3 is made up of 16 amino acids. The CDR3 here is CATSRDLEEGASEQYF. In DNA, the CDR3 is TGTGCCACCAGCAGAGATCTCGAGGAGGGGGCTTCCGAGCAGTACTTC.

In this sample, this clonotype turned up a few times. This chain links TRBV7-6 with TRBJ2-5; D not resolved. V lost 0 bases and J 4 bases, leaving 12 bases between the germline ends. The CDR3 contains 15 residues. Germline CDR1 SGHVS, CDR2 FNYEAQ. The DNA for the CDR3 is TGTGCCAGCAGCTTAGCGTTAAGATCCCTAGAGACCCAGTACTTC. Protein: CASSLALRSLETQYF.

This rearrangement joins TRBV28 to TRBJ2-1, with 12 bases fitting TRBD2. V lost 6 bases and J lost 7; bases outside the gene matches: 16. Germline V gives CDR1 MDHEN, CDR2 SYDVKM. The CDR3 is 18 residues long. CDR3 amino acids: CASSTYVTSGSGVNEQFF. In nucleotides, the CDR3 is TGTGCCAGCAGCACGTATGTGACTAGCGGGAGTGGGGTTAATGAGCAGTTCTTC.

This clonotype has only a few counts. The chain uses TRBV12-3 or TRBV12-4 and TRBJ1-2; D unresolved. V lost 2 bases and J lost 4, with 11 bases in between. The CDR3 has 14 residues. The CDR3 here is CASSLIVEGYGYTF. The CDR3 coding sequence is TGTGCCAGCAGTTTAATTGTGGAAGGCTATGGCTACACCTTC.

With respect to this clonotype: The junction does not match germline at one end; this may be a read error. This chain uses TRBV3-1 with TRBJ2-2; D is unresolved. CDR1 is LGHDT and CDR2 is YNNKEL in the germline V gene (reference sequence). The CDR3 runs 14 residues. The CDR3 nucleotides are TGTGTCAGCAGCCAATCTTCACGAACCGGGGAGCTGTTTTTT. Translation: CVSSQSSRTGELFF.

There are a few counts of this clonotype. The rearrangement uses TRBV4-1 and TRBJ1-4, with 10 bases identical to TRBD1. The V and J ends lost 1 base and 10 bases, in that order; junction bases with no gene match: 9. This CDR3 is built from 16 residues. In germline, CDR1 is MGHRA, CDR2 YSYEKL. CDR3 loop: CASSQGPGTGVRKLFF. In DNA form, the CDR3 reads TGCGCCAGCAGCCAAGGCCCCGGGACAGGGGTCAGAAAACTGTTTTTT.